Listed below are T cell receptor beta chains from one sample, sequenced in a study of shared clonotypes between healthy human individuals. Method: immunoSEQ multiplex PCR; TCRdb's copy keeps in-frame clones and lacks some. Of 2 million to 2.5 million clones detected, more than 90% appear once; the ten largest clones hold roughly 0.13%. Sequenced material: naive CD4+ T cells sorted from blood. These receptors originate from a man between 18 and 29 years old in good health. CDR3s include the opening cysteine and the closing phenylalanine or tryptophan. A D gene is named only where the DNA matches it firmly. Not every row has a clone size; where given, it reads once, few, many or a size class.

abundance	v_gene	d_gene	j_gene	CDR3aa	CDR3nt
NA	TRBV10-1	NA	TRBJ1-4	CASRTDEKLFF	TGCGCCAGCAGAACAGATGAAAAACTGTTTTTT
NA	TRBV10-3	NA	TRBJ2-7	CAISESGGYEQYF	TGTGCCATCAGTGAGTCCGGGGGCTACGAGCAGTACTTC
NA	TRBV10-3	TRBD1	TRBJ1-2	CAISDNRGYGYTF	TGTGCCATCAGTGACAACAGGGGCTATGGCTACACCTTC
NA	TRBV6-5	NA	TRBJ2-1	CASSPGLLGGNEQFF	TGTGCCAGCAGTCCGGGACTACTAGGGGGGAATGAGCAGTTCTTC
NA	TRBV30	TRBD1	TRBJ1-6	CAWNRGRGQNSPLHF	TGTGCCTGGAACCGAGGGAGGGGGCAAAATTCACCCCTCCACTTT
NA	TRBV5-8	NA	TRBJ2-1	CASTRGRERSNEQFF	TGTGCCAGCACCCGCGGACGGGAGAGGAGCAATGAGCAGTTCTTC
NA	TRBV5-1	TRBD2	TRBJ2-7	CASSLGLDANEQYF	TGCGCCAGCAGCCTAGGACTAGACGCAAACGAGCAGTACTTC
NA	TRBV6-6	TRBD1	TRBJ1-2	CASSSTTGQGHYGYTF	TGTGCCAGCAGTTCGACCACGGGACAGGGACACTATGGCTACACCTTC
once	TRBV6-5	NA	TRBJ2-7	CASSYPSVSSYEQYF	TGTGCCAGCAGTTACCCTAGCGTATCCTCCTACGAGCAGTACTTC
NA	TRBV9	NA	TRBJ2-2	CASSVHESTGELFF	TGTGCCAGCAGCGTCCATGAATCCACCGGGGAGCTGTTTTTT
NA	TRBV10-3	NA	TRBJ2-3	CAISDLNRNTDTQYF	TGTGCCATCAGTGATCTTAACAGAAACACAGATACGCAGTATTTT
NA	TRBV5-8	NA	TRBJ2-1	CASSYPGVGGNEQFF	TGTGCCAGCAGCTACCCAGGGGTCGGGGGCAATGAGCAGTTCTTC
NA	TRBV11-2	NA	TRBJ2-5	CASSPNMGMEETQYF	TGTGCCAGCAGCCCCAACATGGGGATGGAGGAGACCCAGTACTTC
once	TRBV5-1	NA	TRBJ2-5	CASSLKGADAETQYF	TGCGCCAGCAGCTTGAAGGGCGCTGATGCGGAGACCCAGTACTTC
NA	TRBV27	NA	TRBJ1-5	CASSKAPWIQPQHF	TGTGCCAGCAGTAAGGCCCCTTGGATTCAGCCCCAGCATTTT
NA	TRBV4-3	TRBD2	TRBJ2-5	CASSHLAGETETQYF	TGCGCCAGCAGCCATTTAGCGGGAGAGACAGAGACCCAGTACTTC
NA	TRBV5-4	TRBD1	TRBJ2-6	CASSKPGQEIGANVLTF	TGTGCCAGCAGCAAACCGGGACAGGAGATTGGGGCCAACGTCCTGACTTTC
NA	TRBV5-1	NA	TRBJ2-2	CASSLDREGAGELFF	TGCGCCAGCAGCTTGGACAGGGAAGGGGCCGGGGAGCTGTTTTTT
NA	TRBV28	TRBD1	TRBJ1-6	CASSDGATGENSPLHF	TGTGCCAGTTCTGATGGGGCCACAGGGGAGAATTCACCCCTCCACTTT
NA	TRBV2	NA	TRBJ2-1	CASNSGSSYNEQFF	TGTGCCAGCAATTCCGGGAGCTCCTACAATGAGCAGTTCTTC
NA	TRBV5-1	NA	TRBJ2-3	CASSPGATDTQYF	TGCGCCAGCAGCCCCGGAGCCACAGATACGCAGTATTTT
NA	TRBV14	NA	TRBJ1-1	CASSQVPGRALAEAFF	TGTGCCAGCAGCCAAGTCCCAGGCAGGGCTCTCGCTGAAGCTTTCTTT
NA	TRBV6-1	NA	TRBJ1-5	CASRQPFNQPQHF	TGTGCCAGCCGGCAGCCTTTTAATCAGCCCCAGCATTTT